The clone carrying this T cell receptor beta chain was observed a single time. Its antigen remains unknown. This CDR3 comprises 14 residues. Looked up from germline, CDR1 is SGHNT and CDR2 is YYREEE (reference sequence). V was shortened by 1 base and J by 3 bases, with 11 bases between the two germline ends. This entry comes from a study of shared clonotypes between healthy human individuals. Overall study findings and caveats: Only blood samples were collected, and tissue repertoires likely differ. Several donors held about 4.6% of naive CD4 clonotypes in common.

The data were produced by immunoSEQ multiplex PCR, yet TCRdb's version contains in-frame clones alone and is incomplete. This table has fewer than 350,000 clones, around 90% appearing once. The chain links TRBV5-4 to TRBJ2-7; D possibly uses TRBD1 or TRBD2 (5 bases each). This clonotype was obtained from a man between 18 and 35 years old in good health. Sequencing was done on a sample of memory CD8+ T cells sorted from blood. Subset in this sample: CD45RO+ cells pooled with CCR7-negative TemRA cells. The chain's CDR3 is CASSLPGTDYEQYF. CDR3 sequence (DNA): TGTGCCAGCAGCTTGCCCGGGACGGACTACGAGCAGTACTTC.